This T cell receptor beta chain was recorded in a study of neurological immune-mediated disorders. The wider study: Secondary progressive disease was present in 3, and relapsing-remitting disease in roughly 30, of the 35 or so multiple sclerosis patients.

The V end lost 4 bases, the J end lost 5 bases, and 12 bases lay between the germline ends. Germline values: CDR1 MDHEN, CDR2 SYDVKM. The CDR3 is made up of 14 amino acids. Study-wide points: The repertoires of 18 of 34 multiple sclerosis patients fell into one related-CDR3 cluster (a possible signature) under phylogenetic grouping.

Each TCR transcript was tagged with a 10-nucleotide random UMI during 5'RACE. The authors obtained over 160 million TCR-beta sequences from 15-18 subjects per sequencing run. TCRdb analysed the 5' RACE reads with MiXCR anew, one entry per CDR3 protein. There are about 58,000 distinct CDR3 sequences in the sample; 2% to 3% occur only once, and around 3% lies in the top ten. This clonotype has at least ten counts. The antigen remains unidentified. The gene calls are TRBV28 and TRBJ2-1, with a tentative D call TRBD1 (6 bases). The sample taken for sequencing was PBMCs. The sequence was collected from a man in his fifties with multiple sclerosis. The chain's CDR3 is CASSSGTPDNEQFF. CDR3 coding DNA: TGTGCCAGCAGTTCCGGGACACCAGACAATGAGCAGTTCTTC.